This T cell receptor (beta chain) was recorded in a study of beta chain features in type 1 diabetes (dated by TCRdb to 2017 to 2018). General notes on the study: Mean age, gender distribution, total cell number and subset yield were not different between patients and healthy donors. Across all samples, approximately 98,000,000 sorted cells were examined, and cell number per subset correlated strongly with RNA yield. In the study, recently diagnosed type 1 diabetes patients and matched healthy donors were compared on the TCRB repertoires of their sorted circulating CD4+ T cell subsets. Regulatory and stem cell-like memory subsets were isolated from only 8 patients and roughly 8 healthy donors, whereas naive and central memory subsets came from all 30 or so donors.

In the case of this clone: Its antigen specificity is not known. No clone much larger than this one lies a single base away; base qualities are absent.

Trimming at the junction amounts to 6 bases on V and 0 bases on J, and the germline ends lie 6 bases apart. Looking up the germline V gene yields CDR1 SNHLY and CDR2 FYNNEI. The CDR3 goes from the cysteine to the phenylalanine over 13 residues. Of the read, only the CDR3 DNA is kept; its 39 bases are in frame from base 1. The High Capacity cDNA Reverse Transcription Kit was used to reverse transcribe all of the isolated RNA, meaning that expressed TCRB transcripts were what got sequenced. Deep immunoSEQ sequencing was applied to naive, central memory and regulatory T cell samples, giving an average of roughly 3.3 million total reads per sample. After sorted cells were lysed in RLT buffer, RNA was extracted with DNase-treated RNeasy Micro or Mini kits, with the choice depending on cell number. Each cell subset was processed separately to prevent cross-contamination, with patient and healthy donor samples processed together. The immunoSEQ multiplex PCR was used to amplify TCRB sequences from cDNA, yielding 87-bp fragments that span the CDR3 region. Sequencing of the amplicons was done on the Illumina HiSeq platform. Concerning the study's data processing: Synthetic template baselines were used to correct PCR bias computationally, reads within Hamming distance 2 were collapsed, and singletons that could not be merged were discarded. Reads were aligned against IMGT so that V, D and J genes, CDR3 length and insertions or deletions at six rearrangement sites could be assigned. Clonotype counts were normalized to sorted cell number within each subset before computing true diversity and Gini coefficients with the tcR R package. Repertoire sharing was quantified using the overlap coefficient calculated on TCRB nucleotide sequences. Sourced from immuneACCESS, this table was stored by TCRdb with only in-frame sequences that have V and J called. A share of the clones is absent; for the studies checked, an unresolved V gene accounts for under half, and the remainder has no known explanation. That table gives V, J and clone size, and the DNA gave D and trimming. In all, the sample holds 300,000 or so clones, and roughly 8% of those were seen once. The ten largest clones capture around 0.45% of the sample.

Results the study describes overall, beyond this receptor: Because cDNA was sequenced instead of genomic DNA, activated cells with high expression could be over-represented, although the groups did not differ in activation or CD3 levels. In all four CD4+ subsets, TCRB CDR3 length was moderately but significantly shorter in type 1 diabetes patients. HLA sub-analyses involved small numbers of individuals, so any influence of HLA type on TCRB rearrangement remained unresolved. At VDJ recombination sites, type 1 diabetes patients had fewer insertions and more deleted nucleotides, which implies abnormalities in thymic rearrangement. The naive, central memory and regulatory TCRB repertoires appeared to resemble one another more closely among patients than among healthy donors. PCR might favor shorter templates, but patient and control samples were amplified and corrected together, so any skew would affect both groups equally.

Each donor gave one peripheral blood draw, about 110 mL on average, collected into heparinised tubes. Using a panel that included CD45RO, CCR7, CD25, CD127, CD95 and CD27, naive, central memory, regulatory and stem cell-like memory CD4+ T cells were sorted on a BD FACSAria II. Every sorted population had a purity above 98%. PBMCs were isolated immediately by Lymphoprep density gradient centrifugation and stained directly without culture. So that batch effects would be minimized, each experiment stained and sorted samples in pairs, pairing one healthy donor with one patient. This sequence was found in a woman aged 18-30 years in good health. The V gene is TRBV2 and the J gene is TRBJ2-4; the D segment cannot be called with confidence. Sequences were obtained from central memory CD4+ T cells from blood. The DNA sequence is TGTGCCAGCAGAGGTGGAGCCAAAAACATTCAGTACTTC. It specifies CASRGGAKNIQYF.